These T cell receptor beta chains were read from a single sample in a study of identical twins. TCRdb reprocessed the 5' RACE reads via MiXCR and lists one record per CDR3 protein. This table has 420,000 or so distinct CDR3 sequences, about 18% appearing once. Sequencing used naive T cells sorted from blood. The source of these receptors is a man aged 50-59 years in good health. The CDR3 runs from the conserved cysteine through the conserved F or W. Each record gives: D gene, V gene, clone size, J gene, CDR3 protein, CDR3 DNA. A D gene is named only where the DNA matches it firmly. Only some rows state a clone size, as once, few, many or a class for expanded clones.

>NA|TRBV29-1|NA|TRBJ2-6
CSVLSGTGANVLTF
TGCAGCGTCCTCAGCGGTACAGGGGCCAACGTCCTGACTTTC
>TRBD1|TRBV10-3|few|TRBJ2-7
CAISDRQGYEQYF
TGTGCCATCAGTGACCGACAGGGCTACGAGCAGTACTTC
>TRBD2|TRBV5-6|NA|TRBJ2-1
CASSLGSGVYNEQFF
TGTGCCAGCAGCCTGGGTAGCGGGGTTTACAATGAGCAGTTCTTC
>TRBD2|TRBV7-9|NA|TRBJ2-3
CASIRGVDTQYF
TGTGCCAGCATCCGGGGGGTGGATACGCAGTATTTT
>NA|TRBV7-2|few|TRBJ2-3
CASRNPTRGGRDTQYF
TGTGCCAGCAGGAATCCTACTAGAGGGGGGAGAGATACGCAGTATTTT
>TRBD2|TRBV27|NA|TRBJ2-7
CASSPVKREGYEQYF
TGTGCCAGCAGTCCGGTGAAGCGGGAGGGCTACGAGCAGTACTTC
>TRBD2|TRBV6-1|NA|TRBJ2-5
CASSEPGLGKTQYF
TGTGCCAGCAGTGAGCCGGGACTAGGGAAGACCCAGTACTTC
>TRBD2|TRBV7-2|few|TRBJ2-1
CASSLAPTSGKYNEQFF
TGTGCCAGCAGCTTAGCGCCCACTAGCGGAAAATACAATGAGCAGTTCTTC
>TRBD2|TRBV24-1|NA|TRBJ2-3
CATSEGTSGMVDTQYF
TGTGCCACCAGTGAGGGGACTAGCGGGATGGTCGATACGCAGTATTTT
>NA|TRBV9|many|TRBJ1-1
CASSPTGVTEAFF
TGTGCCAGCAGCCCCACGGGGGTCACTGAAGCTTTCTTT
>NA|TRBV20-1|many|TRBJ1-4
CSASRQSTNEKLFF
TGCAGTGCTAGCCGACAGTCAACTAATGAAAAACTGTTTTTT
>NA|TRBV6-6|few|TRBJ1-4
CASSYGDGEKLFF
TGTGCCAGCAGTTACGGGGACGGTGAAAAACTGTTTTTT
>TRBD1|TRBV24-1|NA|TRBJ2-7
CATEDATGNEQYF
TGTGCCACCGAAGACGCGACAGGGAACGAGCAGTACTTC
>NA|TRBV27|few|TRBJ2-3
CASRGINTDTQYF
TGTGCCAGCCGGGGAATAAACACAGATACGCAGTATTTT
>TRBD2|TRBV7-2|many|TRBJ2-1
CASSLAASTSGSVRNEQFF
TGTGCCAGCAGCTTAGCCGCCAGTACTAGCGGAAGTGTGAGGAATGAGCAGTTCTTC
>NA|TRBV20-1|few|TRBJ2-7
CSARWARTYEQYF
TGCAGTGCTAGATGGGCGCGGACCTACGAGCAGTACTTC
>TRBD2|TRBV6-1|few|TRBJ2-7
CASKPGTSGSREQYF
TGTGCCAGCAAACCCGGGACTAGCGGGAGTCGCGAGCAGTACTTC
>NA|TRBV11-3|NA|TRBJ2-7
CASSNYDHEQYF
TGTGCCAGCAGTAACTACGACCACGAGCAGTACTTC